This T cell receptor beta chain was found in a study of blood T cell repertoires in COVID-19. At the level of the study: The study drew acute and convalescent COVID-19 samples from the United States, Italy and Spain. PBMCs, B-cell-depleted T cells, or T cells were the source of the cDNA or gDNA that made up the material.

Original processing methods: For nucleated cells, counts were estimated from reference gene primer amplification. Using immunoSEQ multiplex PCR, the repertoire was profiled, and TCRdb retains in-frame clones only, with some absent. V and J calls and clone size are given by that table; D and trimming were obtained from the DNA. Of roughly 70,000 clones listed, less than 75% were seen once; the top ten hold less than 25%. This clone came up a few times. This CDR3 contains 12 residues. Germline V CDR1 and CDR2: SGHRS, YFSETQ. V lost 5 bases to trimming and J lost 4 bases; unmatched junction nucleotides: 1.

The sequenced sample consisted of peripheral blood. The origin of this receptor is a man aged 55-75 years with acute or convalescent COVID-19. The J gene is TRBJ1-2, the V gene TRBV5-1, with TRBD1 matching 8 bases. This CDR3 is CASRGQAYGYTF. The CDR3 region has the DNA TGCGCCAGCAGGGGACAGGCCTATGGCTACACCTTC.